Listed here is a single TCR beta chain. No antigen is known for it. Naive CD4+ T cells were purified with Tregs depleted by CD25. Overall study results and limits: The larger-cohort validation was restricted to a single TCR beta V-J rearrangement rather than whole repertoires. Greatest tumor Treg TCR overlap was with tumor naive CD4+ cells.

A single record per CDR3 protein comes from TCRdb applying MiXCR to the 5' RACE reads. The repertoire consists of about 54,000 distinct CDR3 sequences, with roughly a sixth occurring once and the leading ten covering roughly 2.4%. V was shortened by 4 bases and J by 3 bases, with 10 bases between the two germline ends. The CDR3 is made up of 14 amino acids. CDR1 and CDR2 from the germline V gene are LGHDT and YNNKEL (reference sequence). The sequenced material came from naive CD4+ T cells sorted from blood. The subset denotes: naive CD4+ T cells, CD4+CD45RA+CD25-. This TCR derives from a female donor with breast cancer. The chain combines TRBV3-1 with TRBJ2-4; no firm D call. The CDR3 DNA is TGTGCCAGCAGCCCTCAGGTTGTCAAAAACATTCAGTACTTC. This codes for CASSPQVVKNIQYF.